This T cell receptor beta chain was obtained from a study of T cells in women clearing cervical HPV infection. At the level of the study: Controls gave blood once infection was undetectable; cases at lesion identification.

As concerns this clone: Its antigen is undetermined. The CDR3 end lies 3 residues beyond the end of the read and is filled in from the germline J gene.

immunoSEQ multiplex PCR used an average of roughly 1,300 ng genomic DNA. This table comes from immunoSEQ multiplex PCR, and its TCRdb copy is limited to in-frame clones, with some not included. The table counts about 34,000 clones; more than 1.3% lies in the top ten. This CDR3 has 13 residues. V lost 4 bases and J lost 6; bases outside the gene matches: 6. Germline V gene data show CDR1 as SGHAT and CDR2 as FQNNGV. Study-level points and caveats: TRBV6-7 relative abundance averaged roughly 0.099% in cases and 0.15% to 0.2% in controls.

This chain uses TRBV11-2 with TRBJ2-7; 7 bases match TRBD2. Material: blood buffy coat. This receptor was obtained from a woman between 18 and 70 years old with a cervical HPV16 infection that either progressed to CIN3+ or cleared (not recorded which). The sequenced part of the CDR3 DNA is TGTGCCAGCAGCTCCCTAGGGGAGGGCGAG. Translating it yields CASSSLGEGE. The whole CDR3 sequence reads CASSSLGEGEQYF.